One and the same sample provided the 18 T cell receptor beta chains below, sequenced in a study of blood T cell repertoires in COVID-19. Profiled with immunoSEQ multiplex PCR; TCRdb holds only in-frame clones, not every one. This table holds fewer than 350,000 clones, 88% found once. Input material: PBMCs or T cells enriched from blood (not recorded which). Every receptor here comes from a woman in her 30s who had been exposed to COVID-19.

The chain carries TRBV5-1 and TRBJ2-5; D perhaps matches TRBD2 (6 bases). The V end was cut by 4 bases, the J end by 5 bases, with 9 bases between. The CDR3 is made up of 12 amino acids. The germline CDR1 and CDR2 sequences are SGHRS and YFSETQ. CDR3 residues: CASSQRGETQYF. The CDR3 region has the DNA TGCGCCAGCAGCCAACGGGGGGAGACCCAGTACTTC.

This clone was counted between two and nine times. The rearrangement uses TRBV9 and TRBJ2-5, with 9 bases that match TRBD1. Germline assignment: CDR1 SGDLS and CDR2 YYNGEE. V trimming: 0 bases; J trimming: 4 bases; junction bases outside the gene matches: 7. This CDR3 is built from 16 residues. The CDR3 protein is CASSVGGGQGLETQYF. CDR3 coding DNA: TGTGCCAGCAGCGTAGGTGGGGGACAGGGATTAGAGACCCAGTACTTC. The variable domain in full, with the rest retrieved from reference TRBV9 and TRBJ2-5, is DSGVTQTPKHLITATGQRVTLRCSPRSGDLSVYWYQQSLDQGLQFLIQYYNGEERAKGNILERFSAQQFPDLHSELNLSSLELGDSALYFCASSVGGGQGLETQYFGPGTRLLVL.

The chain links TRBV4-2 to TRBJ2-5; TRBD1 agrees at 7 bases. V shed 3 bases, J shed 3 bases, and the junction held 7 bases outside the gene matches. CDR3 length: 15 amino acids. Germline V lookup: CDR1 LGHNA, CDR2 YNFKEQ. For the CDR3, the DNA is TGTGCCAGCAGCCAGGACGGGACAGTAAAAGAGACCCAGTACTTC. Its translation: CASSQDGTVKETQYF.

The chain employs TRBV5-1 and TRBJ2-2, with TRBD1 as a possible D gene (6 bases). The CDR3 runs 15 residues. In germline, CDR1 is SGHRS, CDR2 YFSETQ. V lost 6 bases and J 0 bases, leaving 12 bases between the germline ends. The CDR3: CASTRQEPNTGELFF. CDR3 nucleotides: TGCGCCAGCACTAGACAGGAGCCGAACACCGGGGAGCTGTTTTTT. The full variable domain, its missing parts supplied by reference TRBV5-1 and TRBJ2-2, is KAGVTQTPRYLIKTRGQQVTLSCSPISGHRSVSWYQQTPGQGLQFLFEYFSETQRNKGNFPGRFSGRQFSNSRSEMNVSTLELGDSALYLCASTRQEPNTGELFFGEGSRLTVL.

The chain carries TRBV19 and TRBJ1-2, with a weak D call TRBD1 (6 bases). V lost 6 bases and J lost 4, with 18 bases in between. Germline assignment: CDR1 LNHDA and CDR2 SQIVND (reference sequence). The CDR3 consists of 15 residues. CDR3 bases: TGTGCCAGTAGCGGGGGGCCCAGGTGGTCCTATGGCTACACCTTC. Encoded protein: CASSGGPRWSYGYTF.

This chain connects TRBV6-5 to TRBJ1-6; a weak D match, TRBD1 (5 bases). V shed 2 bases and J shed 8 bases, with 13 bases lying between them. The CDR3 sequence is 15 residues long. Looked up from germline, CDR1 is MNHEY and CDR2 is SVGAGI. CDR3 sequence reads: CASSYGGGIHSPLHF. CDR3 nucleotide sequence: TGTGCCAGCAGTTACGGCGGGGGGATACATTCACCCCTCCACTTT.

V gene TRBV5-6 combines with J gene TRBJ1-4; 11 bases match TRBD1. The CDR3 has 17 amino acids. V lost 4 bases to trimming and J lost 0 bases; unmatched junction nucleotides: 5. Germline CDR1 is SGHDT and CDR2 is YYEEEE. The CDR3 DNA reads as TGTGCCAGCAGCCGGGACAGGGGGATTGCAACTAATGAAAAACTGTTTTTT. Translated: CASSRDRGIATNEKLFF.

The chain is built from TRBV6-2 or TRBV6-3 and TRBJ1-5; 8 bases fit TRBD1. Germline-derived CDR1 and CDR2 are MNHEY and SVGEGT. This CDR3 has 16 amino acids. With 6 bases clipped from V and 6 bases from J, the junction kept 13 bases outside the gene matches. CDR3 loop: CASSPRGQGFPQPQHF. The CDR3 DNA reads TGTGCCAGCAGCCCACGAGGACAGGGTTTCCCTCAGCCCCAGCATTTT.

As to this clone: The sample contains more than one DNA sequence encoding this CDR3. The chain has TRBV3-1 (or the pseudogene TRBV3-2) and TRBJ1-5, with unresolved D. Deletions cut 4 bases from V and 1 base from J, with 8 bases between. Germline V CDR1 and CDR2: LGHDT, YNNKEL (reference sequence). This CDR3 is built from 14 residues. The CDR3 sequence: CASSPGGSNQPQHF. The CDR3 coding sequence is TGTGCCAGCAGCCCAGGAGGCAGCAATCAGCCCCAGCATTTT.

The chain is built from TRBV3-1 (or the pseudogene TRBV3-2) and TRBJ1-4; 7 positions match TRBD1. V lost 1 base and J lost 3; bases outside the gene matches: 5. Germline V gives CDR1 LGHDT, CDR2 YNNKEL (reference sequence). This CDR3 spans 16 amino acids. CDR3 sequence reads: CASSQVRGTANEKLFF. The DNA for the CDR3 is TGTGCCAGCAGCCAAGTTAGGGGGACAGCTAATGAAAAACTGTTTTTT.

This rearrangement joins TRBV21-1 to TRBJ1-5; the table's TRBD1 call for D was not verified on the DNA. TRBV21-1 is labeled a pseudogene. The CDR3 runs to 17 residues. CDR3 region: CASSKAAGGLSNQPQHF. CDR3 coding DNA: TGTGCCAGCAGCAAAGCGGCAGGGGGCCTTAGCAATCAGCCCCAGCATTTT.

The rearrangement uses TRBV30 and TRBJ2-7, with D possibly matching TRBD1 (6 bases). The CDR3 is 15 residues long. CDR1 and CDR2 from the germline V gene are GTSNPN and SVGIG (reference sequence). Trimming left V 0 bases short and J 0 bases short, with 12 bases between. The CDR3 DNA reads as TGTGCCTGGAGTGTTGGGGGCCCGAGCTCCTACGAGCAGTACTTC. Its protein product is CAWSVGGPSSYEQYF.

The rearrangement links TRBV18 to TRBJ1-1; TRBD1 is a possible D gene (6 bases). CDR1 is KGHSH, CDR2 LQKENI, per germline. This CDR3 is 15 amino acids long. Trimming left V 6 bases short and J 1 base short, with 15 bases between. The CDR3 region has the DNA TGTGCCAGCTCGCCCCCCGGGACACGGAACACTGAAGCTTTCTTT. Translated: CASSPPGTRNTEAFF.

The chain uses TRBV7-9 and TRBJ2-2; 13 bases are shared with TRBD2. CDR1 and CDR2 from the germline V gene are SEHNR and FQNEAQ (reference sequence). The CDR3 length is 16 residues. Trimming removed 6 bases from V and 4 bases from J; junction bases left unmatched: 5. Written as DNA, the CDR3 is TGTGCCAGCAGGTCGGGACTAGCGGGACCCACCGGGGAGCTGTTTTTT. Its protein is CASRSGLAGPTGELFF.

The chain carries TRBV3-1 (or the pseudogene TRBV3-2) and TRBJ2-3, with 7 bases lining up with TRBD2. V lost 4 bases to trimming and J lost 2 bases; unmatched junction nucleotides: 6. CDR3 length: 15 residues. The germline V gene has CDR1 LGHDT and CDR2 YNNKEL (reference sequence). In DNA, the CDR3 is TGTGCCAGCAGCCTCTCGGGACTAAACACAGATACGCAGTATTTT. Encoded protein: CASSLSGLNTDTQYF.

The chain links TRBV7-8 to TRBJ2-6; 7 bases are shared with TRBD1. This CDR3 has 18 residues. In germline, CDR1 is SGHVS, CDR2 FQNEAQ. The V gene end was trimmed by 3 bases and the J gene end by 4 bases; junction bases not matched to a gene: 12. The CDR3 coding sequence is TGTGCCAGCAGCTTTTTCGGACAGGCTTGGTCCGGGGCCAACGTCCTGACTTTC. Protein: CASSFFGQAWSGANVLTF.

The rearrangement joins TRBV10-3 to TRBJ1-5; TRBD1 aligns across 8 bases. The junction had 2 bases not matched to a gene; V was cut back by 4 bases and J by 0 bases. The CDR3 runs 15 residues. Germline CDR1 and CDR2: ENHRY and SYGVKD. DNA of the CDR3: TGTGCCATCAGTGTGGGACAGGATAGCAATCAGCCCCAGCATTTT. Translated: CAISVGQDSNQPQHF.

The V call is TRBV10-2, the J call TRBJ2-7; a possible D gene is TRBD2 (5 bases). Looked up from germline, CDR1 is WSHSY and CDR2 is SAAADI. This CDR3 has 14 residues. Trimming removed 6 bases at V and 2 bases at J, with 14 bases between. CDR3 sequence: CASRLQPGTYEQYF. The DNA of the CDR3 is TGCGCCAGCAGACTACAACCGGGGACCTACGAGCAGTACTTC.